This note documents a single T cell receptor beta chain sequence. Antigen unknown. These data originate in a study of lymphopenia after photon versus proton radiotherapy. Study-wide points: Only patients who died were analyzed for survival; proton advantage is unproven. In patients who died, overall survival fell as post-nadir TCR diversity dropped more. After lymphocyte nadir, photon-treated repertoires showed oligoclonal expansion, especially CD8+ Temra. Relative stability marked proton patients; photon patients lost diversity and naive cells.

The protocol was immunoSEQ multiplex PCR, while the TCRdb copy is restricted to in-frame clones and leaves out a portion. The data contain around 30,000 clones, approximately 80% of them singletons. The origin of this receptor is a woman in her 70s with pancreatic cancer. This sample comprised peripheral blood, obtained from a patient treated with proton-based radiotherapy.

The CDR3 loop reads CASSPGDRVSLGANVLTF. The CDR3 coding sequence is TGTGCCAGTAGTCCTGGGGACAGGGTTTCGTTGGGGGCCAACGTCCTGACTTTC. The chain joins TRBV19 to TRBJ2-6; 9 nucleotides align to TRBD1. Germline-derived CDR1 and CDR2 are LNHDA and SQIVND (reference sequence). This CDR3 has 18 residues. V lost 5 bases and J lost 4; bases outside the gene matches: 12.